One sample yielded the 25 T cell receptor beta chains listed below, sequenced in a study of blood T cell repertoires in COVID-19. Generated by immunoSEQ multiplex PCR, the TCRdb table keeps only in-frame clones and is missing some. The data show fewer than 500,000 clones, roughly nine tenths seen once. Material for sequencing was PBMCs or T cells enriched from blood (not recorded which). These receptors originate from a man younger than 45 who had recovered from COVID-19.

The gene calls are TRBV4-1 and TRBJ1-5; 8 bases line up with TRBD1. J lost 7 bases, V lost 1 base, and 12 bases had no gene match. Looked up from germline, CDR1 is MGHRA and CDR2 is YSYEKL. The CDR3 extends over 17 amino acids. CDR3 bases: TGCGCCAGCAGCCAAGGGCTACTCAGGGGGCTTGGGCAGCCCCAGCATTTT. This encodes CASSQGLLRGLGQPQHF.

This chain uses TRBV23-1 with TRBJ2-3; a weak D match, TRBD1 (5 bases). TRBV23-1 falls under the ORF class, with uncertain function. Trimming pared 0 bases from V and 9 bases from J, leaving 10 bases between. CDR3 length: 13 amino acids. CDR3 sequence reads: CASSQSRAETQYF. CDR3 sequence (DNA): TGCGCCAGCAGTCAATCCAGGGCGGAGACGCAGTATTTT.

About this clone: The junction shows a germline mismatch at one end, possibly a read error. J is TRBJ2-3 and V is TRBV27; the match to TRBD2 covers 8 bases. This CDR3 is 15 amino acids long. CDR1 and CDR2 (germline): MNHEY, SMNVEV (reference sequence). The CDR3 DNA is TGTACCAGCACCGCTTATGAGCGGGAGAGGGATACGCAGTATTTT. Translating it yields CTSTAYERERDTQYF.

This clone has just a few counts. The V call is TRBV5-1, the J call TRBJ1-1, with 12 bases aligning to TRBD1. The CDR3 extends over 16 amino acids. Germline V gives CDR1 SGHRS, CDR2 YFSETQ. V lost 5 bases, J lost 0 bases, and 5 bases stayed unmatched. The CDR3 loop is CASRGTGGPLNTEAFF. The DNA of the CDR3 is TGCGCCAGCAGGGGGACAGGGGGCCCCTTGAACACTGAAGCTTTCTTT.

The chain combines TRBV11-2 with TRBJ2-2, with no clear D. The CDR3 is 13 residues long. V lost 4 bases, J lost 8 bases, and 11 bases lay in between. Per germline, CDR1 SGHAT and CDR2 FQNNGV. DNA of the CDR3: TGTGCCAGCAGCTCACGAGGTGTGGGGGAGCTGTTTTTT. Encoded protein: CASSSRGVGELFF.

This chain joins TRBV19 and TRBJ1-2; 7 positions match TRBD1. The CDR3 extends over 14 amino acids. V dropped 4 bases and J dropped 4; count of bases not matched to a gene: 6. Germline lookup yields CDR1 LNHDA and CDR2 SQIVND (reference sequence). The CDR3 DNA reads TGTGCCAGTAGTACCGGACAGGTTCCCTATGGCTACACCTTC. This gives the protein CASSTGQVPYGYTF.

V gene TRBV28 combines with J gene TRBJ1-1; a weak D match, TRBD1 (5 bases). CDR1 is MDHEN and CDR2 is SYDVKM in the germline V gene. The CDR3 covers 14 residues. Trimming left V 6 bases short and J 4 bases short, with 15 bases between. This CDR3 is CASSPGGGATEAFF. CDR3 DNA sequence: TGTGCCAGCAGCCCTGGGGGGGGTGCCACTGAAGCTTTCTTT.

This chain connects TRBV5-4 to TRBJ1-5; TRBD1 matches 8 bases. Germline assignment: CDR1 SGHNT and CDR2 YYREEE (reference sequence). Losses at the gene ends were 0 bases for V and 2 bases for J; bases not matched to a gene: 4. This CDR3 region has 16 residues. The CDR3 reads CASSLAGGAGNQPQHF. The DNA for the CDR3 is TGTGCCAGCAGCTTGGCAGGGGGCGCCGGCAATCAGCCCCAGCATTTT.

The count of this clone is one. V is TRBV27 and J is TRBJ1-4; D is unresolved. This CDR3 has 14 amino acids. Looked up from germline, CDR1 is MNHEY and CDR2 is SMNVEV (reference sequence). The V end was cut by 4 bases, the J end by 4 bases, with 10 bases between. CDR3: CASSSADFNEKLFF. The CDR3 DNA is TGTGCCAGCAGTTCCGCAGACTTTAATGAAAAACTGTTTTTT.

The V call is TRBV27, the J call TRBJ2-1, with 9 bases lining up with TRBD2. The V gene end was trimmed by 5 bases and the J gene end by 5 bases; junction bases not matched to a gene: 13. Germline CDR1 and CDR2: MNHEY and SMNVEV (reference sequence). The CDR3 sequence is 17 residues long. The CDR3 region is CASSARPTSGVDNEQFF. CDR3 sequence (DNA): TGTGCCAGCAGTGCACGACCGACTAGCGGAGTAGACAATGAGCAGTTCTTC.

The chain uses TRBV3-1 (or the pseudogene TRBV3-2) and TRBJ1-3; D is uncertain. This CDR3 has 15 residues. Trimming pared 6 bases from V and 3 bases from J, leaving 15 bases between. Germline values: CDR1 LGHDT, CDR2 YNNKEL (reference sequence). The DNA for the CDR3 is TGTGCCAGCAGTCCCAGCGGGCTAAGTGGAAACACCATATATTTT. Residues: CASSPSGLSGNTIYF.

In this sample, this clone turned up a few times. The chain carries TRBV15 and TRBJ2-1; TRBD2 aligns across 9 bases. The germline V gene has CDR1 LNHNV and CDR2 YYDKDF (reference sequence). The trim removed 5 bases at V and 8 bases at J, leaving 4 bases unmatched. This CDR3 is 13 amino acids long. The CDR3 DNA is TGTGCCACCAGCTCGGGACTAGCAGATGAGCAGTTCTTC. Residues: CATSSGLADEQFF. Drawing the rest from reference TRBV15 and TRBJ2-1, the complete variable domain is DAMVIQNPRYQVTQFGKPVTLSCSQTLNHNVMYWYQQKSSQAPKLLFHYYDKDFNNEADTPDNFQSRRPNTSFCFLDIRSPGLGDTAMYLCATSSGLADEQFFGPGTRLTVL.

The chain carries TRBV29-1 and TRBJ2-7; TRBD1 is a possible D gene (8 bases). V lost 5 bases and J 7 bases, leaving 18 bases between the germline ends. CDR3 length equals 13 residues. CDR1 SQVTM and CDR2 ANQGSEA come from the germline V gene. The CDR3 loop reads CSVHHGGTGEQYF. The CDR3 DNA reads TGCAGCGTTCATCACGGGGGGACAGGAGAGCAGTACTTC.

The rearrangement links TRBV11-2 to TRBJ2-7, with a weak D call TRBD2 (6 bases). The CDR3 length is 15 residues. V was cut by 3 bases and J by 4 bases, with 16 bases left in between. CDR1 is SGHAT and CDR2 is FQNNGV in the germline V gene. The CDR3 here is CASSLDGSVRYEQYF. The CDR3 DNA is TGTGCCAGCAGCTTGGACGGGAGTGTGAGGTACGAGCAGTACTTC. Combining the CDR3 with reference TRBV11-2 and TRBJ2-7 gives the whole variable domain EAGVAQSPRYKIIEKRQSVAFWCNPISGHATLYWYQQILGQGPKLLIQFQNNGVVDDSQLPKDRFSAERLKGVDSTLKIQPAKLEDSAVYLCASSLDGSVRYEQYFGPGTRLTVT.

This sequence joins TRBV28 and TRBJ1-1; TRBD1 matches at 8 bases. The CDR3 consists of 17 residues. Trimming removed 2 bases from V and 2 bases from J; junction bases left unmatched: 10. Germline CDR1 and CDR2: MDHEN and SYDVKM. The CDR3 DNA reads as TGTGCCAGCAGTTTACCGGGACAGGCGTATGGAAACACTGAAGCTTTCTTT. Translation gives CASSLPGQAYGNTEAFF.

This clone was seen more than once but under ten times. This rearrangement joins TRBV4-1 to TRBJ2-7, with TRBD2 as a possible D gene (6 bases). The V end lost 0 bases, the J end lost 5 bases, and 11 bases lay between the germline ends. CDR3 size: 14 residues. Per germline, CDR1 MGHRA and CDR2 YSYEKL. The CDR3 nucleotides read TGCGCCAGCAGCCAAGAAGGCAGGGAGGACGAGCAGTACTTC. Its translation is CASSQEGREDEQYF.

This clone was picked up one time. This chain links TRBV18 with TRBJ1-5; D remains unclear. The germline V gene has CDR1 KGHSH and CDR2 LQKENI. V shed 4 bases and J shed 5 bases, with 9 bases lying between them. The CDR3 consists of 13 residues. CDR3 coding DNA: TGTGCCAGCTCACGAGTTGGTGATCAGCCCCAGCATTTT. Residues: CASSRVGDQPQHF.

The chain joins TRBV2 to TRBJ1-4, with TRBD1 matching over 10 bases. V lost 3 bases to trimming and J lost 0 bases; unmatched junction nucleotides: 10. CDR1 SNHLY and CDR2 FYNNEI come from the germline V gene. The length of the CDR3 is 19 residues. CDR3 sequence (DNA): TGTGCCAGCAGTGACAGACAGGGGGCACCCCTTGCAACTAATGAAAAACTGTTTTTT. As protein: CASSDRQGAPLATNEKLFF. The full variable domain, completed using reference TRBV2 and TRBJ1-4, is EPEVTQTPSHQVTQMGQEVILRCVPISNHLYFYWYRQILGQKVEFLVSFYNNEISEKSEIFDDQFSVERPDGSNFTLKIRSTKLEDSAMYFCASSDRQGAPLATNEKLFFGSGTQLSVL.

The chain carries TRBV27 and TRBJ2-7, with 7 bases fitting TRBD2. CDR3 length: 15 amino acids. Germline values: CDR1 MNHEY, CDR2 SMNVEV (reference sequence). Trimming cost V 2 bases and J 4 bases; bases outside gene matches: 8. CDR3 loop: CASSLVTSSRYEQYF. The CDR3, as DNA: TGTGCCAGCAGTTTAGTGACTAGCAGTCGGTACGAGCAGTACTTC.

This clone was picked up a small number of times. CDR3 amino acids: CASSDMGQGLVREQFF. As DNA, the CDR3 is TGTGCCAGCAGTGATATGGGACAGGGTTTGGTGAGGGAGCAGTTCTTC. The rearrangement joins TRBV25-1 to TRBJ2-1, with TRBD1 matching over 9 bases. Unmatched junction bases numbered 13, after V lost 3 bases and J lost 10 bases. Germline V gives CDR1 MGHDK, CDR2 SYGVNS. This CDR3 contains 16 residues.

This clone was observed once. This chain links TRBV4-1 with TRBJ2-7; TRBD1 agrees at 7 bases. In germline, CDR1 is MGHRA, CDR2 YSYEKL. The CDR3 has 15 amino acids. V trimming: 4 bases; J trimming: 1 base; junction bases outside the gene matches: 7. CDR3 sequence reads: CASSLMTGWSYEQYF. The DNA for the CDR3 is TGCGCCAGCAGCCTCATGACAGGGTGGTCCTACGAGCAGTACTTC.

V usage is TRBV4-1 and J usage is TRBJ1-6; D is uncertain. Germline CDR1 reads MGHRA; CDR2 reads YSYEKL. The CDR3 consists of 18 residues. Trimming pared 4 bases from V and 4 bases from J, leaving 20 bases between. The CDR3 DNA reads as TGCGCCAGCAGCCGAACTAATTCGGGAAGGTCTTATAATTCACCCCTCCACTTT. It yields the protein CASSRTNSGRSYNSPLHF.

The chain links TRBV10-3 to TRBJ2-7; 7 bases map to TRBD1. Germline assignment: CDR1 ENHRY and CDR2 SYGVKD. The V segment lost 4 bases and the J segment 2 bases; nucleotides outside the gene matches: 5. The CDR3 is made up of 14 amino acids. CDR3 DNA sequence: TGTGCCATCAGTGCCGACAGGGTGACCTACGAGCAGTACTTC. Translation: CAISADRVTYEQYF.

The chain is built from TRBV4-1 and TRBJ2-5; TRBD2 agrees at 11 bases. The CDR3 covers 17 residues. Per germline, CDR1 MGHRA and CDR2 YSYEKL. Germline trimming cut 0 bases from V and 1 base from J; bases unmatched to any gene: 4. CDR3 loop: CASSQEPGLAVQETQYF. The CDR3 DNA sequence: TGCGCCAGCAGCCAAGAACCGGGACTAGCGGTCCAAGAGACCCAGTACTTC.

This clone has a single count. The chain carries TRBV11-2 and TRBJ1-1, with D tentatively TRBD1 (5 bases). The CDR3 spans 12 residues. Germline V lookup: CDR1 SGHAT, CDR2 FQNNGV. Deletions cut 6 bases from V and 6 bases from J, with 11 bases between. As DNA, the CDR3 is TGTGCCAGCAGTACCGGCAGGGCTGAAGCTTTCTTT. This codes for CASSTGRAEAFF.